A selection of T cell receptor beta chains follows, all from one sample in a study of neurological immune-mediated disorders. TCRdb passed the 5' RACE reads through MiXCR, listing each CDR3 protein once. The repertoire has tens of thousands of distinct CDR3 sequences, 5.8% of them found once; the top ten carry approximately 1.5%. The sequenced sample was CD4+ T cells from blood. The receptor set was obtained from a woman in her late teens or twenties with multiple sclerosis. The CDR3 runs from the conserved cysteine through the conserved F or W. D genes are given only for firm matches. Size is omitted from some rows. Given values are once, few, many or a class for expanded clones.

V gene	J gene	D gene	clone size	CDR3 DNA	CDR3 protein
TRBV5-1	TRBJ2-2	.	many	TGCGCCAGCAGCCCCCTCCTTAGCGCCACCGGGGAGCTGTTTTTT	CASSPLLSATGELFF
TRBV10-3	TRBJ1-2	TRBD1	many	TGTGCCATCAGTGTGGACAGGGTGAATGGCTACACCTTC	CAISVDRVNGYTF
TRBV25-1	TRBJ1-1	TRBD1	.	TGTGCAGGGAGGGGGACAGGGTTAAGAATTGCCACTGAAGCTTTCTTT	CAGRGTGLRIATEAFF
TRBV28	TRBJ2-3	TRBD1	many	TGTGCCAGCAGTTTATTCAACTTCGGACAGGGGAAACGCACAGATACGCAGTATTTT	CASSLFNFGQGKRTDTQYF
TRBV7-2	TRBJ1-3	TRBD1	many	TGTGCCAGCAGCCTTACCGGGGGACAGCACTCTGGAAACACCATATATTTT	CASSLTGGQHSGNTIYF
TRBV27	TRBJ2-4	.	few	TGTGCCAGCAGTCCCCTGGGGTCGGGCGACATTCAGTACTTC	CASSPLGSGDIQYF
TRBV7-9	TRBJ2-7	.	many	TGTGCCAGCAGCTTTACCCCCGACGGGTCCTACGAGCAGTACTTC	CASSFTPDGSYEQYF
TRBV2	TRBJ2-7	TRBD1	.	TGTGCCAGCGTCATTGACAGGGGGCGCGAGCAGTACTTC	CASVIDRGREQYF
TRBV5-1	TRBJ1-2	.	medium-sized	TGCGCCAGCAGCTTTGAGCGACAGACCTACACCTTC	CASSFERQTYTF
TRBV5-1	TRBJ2-2	.	many	TGCGCCAGCAGCTTCAGACGGGCCTTCACCGGGGAGCTGTTTTTT	CASSFRRAFTGELFF
TRBV5-1	TRBJ1-1	.	many	TGCGCCAGCAGCGTTCCGGTGAACGAGAACACTGAAGCTTTCTTT	CASSVPVNENTEAFF
TRBV12-3/TRBV12-4	TRBJ2-4	TRBD2	many	TGTGCCAGCAGTCCGACTAGCAGCGCCAAAAACATTCAGTACTTC	CASSPTSSAKNIQYF
TRBV6-6	TRBJ2-1	.	many	TGTGCCAGCAGTTACGATCCAAGTCGCAATGAGCAGTTCTTC	CASSYDPSRNEQFF
TRBV6-6	TRBJ1-1	.	many	TGTGCCAGCAGTTACTCGTTAGGGGTGAACACTGAAGCTTTCTTT	CASSYSLGVNTEAFF
TRBV20-1	TRBJ2-5	TRBD2	many	TGCAGTGCTAGCTATTCGGGAGGGAGGGGAGAGACCCAGTACTTC	CSASYSGGRGETQYF
TRBV28	TRBJ1-4	.	many	TGTGCCAGCAGTTTATGGACATCACGCAATGAAAAACTGTTTTTT	CASSLWTSRNEKLFF
TRBV27	TRBJ1-2	.	many	TGTGCCAGCAGTTTTCGAGGGAGCTATGGCTACACCTTC	CASSFRGSYGYTF
TRBV10-3	TRBJ2-6	.	many	TGTGCCATCAGTGGGCGGGATGGGCAGGGAAGCTCTGGGGCCAACGTCCTGACTTTC	CAISGRDGQGSSGANVLTF
TRBV12-3/TRBV12-4	TRBJ1-5	.	many	TGTGCCAGCAGTCAAGAGCATCAGCCCCAGCATTTT	CASSQEHQPQHF
TRBV4-2	TRBJ2-6	.	many	TGTGCCAGCAGCCAAGATACGGAGATCTTCAGCTCTGGGGCCAACGTCCTGACTTTC	CASSQDTEIFSSGANVLTF
TRBV9	TRBJ2-4	.	many	TGTGCCAGCAGCTCCGAACCCCTTGGGGCCAAAAACATTCAGTACTTC	CASSSEPLGAKNIQYF
TRBV19	TRBJ1-1	TRBD1	few	TGTGCCAGTAGTCAGACAGGGCGAGGGACTGAAGCTTTCTTT	CASSQTGRGTEAFF
TRBV5-1	TRBJ2-5	.	many	TGCGCCAGCAGCTTGGACAGGGTGTCGGGAGAGACCCAGTACTTC	CASSLDRVSGETQYF
TRBV6-5	TRBJ1-1	TRBD1	many	TGTGCCAGCAGTAAAGGACAGGGGGCGGTGAACACTGAAGCTTTCTTT	CASSKGQGAVNTEAFF
TRBV18	TRBJ1-4	TRBD1	.	TGTGCCAGCTCACCAAACAGGGGGGCTAATGAAAAACTGTTTTTT	CASSPNRGANEKLFF
TRBV28	TRBJ1-2	TRBD1	medium-sized	TGTGCCAGCAGTAAATCCGGGACAGAGAACTATGGCTACACCTTC	CASSKSGTENYGYTF
TRBV30	TRBJ1-1	.	few	TGTGCCCAGAGTAGCAGGGTGGCTCGCACTGAAGCTTTCTTT	CAQSSRVARTEAFF
TRBV2	TRBJ2-3	TRBD2	.	TGTGCCAGCAGTGACCCGGGACTAGCGGGAGAGGAAGATACGCAGTATTTT	CASSDPGLAGEEDTQYF
TRBV7-7	TRBJ2-2	.	many	TGTGCTAGCAGCTACCTCTCGGGGGCGAACACCGGGGAGCTGTTTTTT	CASSYLSGANTGELFF
TRBV29-1	TRBJ2-5	.	few	TGCAGCGTTGAAGACCGCACGCAGGGGACCCAGTACTTC	CSVEDRTQGTQYF
TRBV6-6	TRBJ2-5	.	many	TGTGCCAGCAGGCGCGACTTACAAGAGACCCAGTACTTC	CASRRDLQETQYF
TRBV5-1	TRBJ1-5	.	many	TGCGCCAGCAGCTTGTCCGGGGAGAATCAGCCCCAGCATTTT	CASSLSGENQPQHF
TRBV7-2	TRBJ1-2	.	.	TGTGCCAGCAGCTTAGCGGGGGGCGCGGGTGGCTACACCTTC	CASSLAGGAGGYTF
TRBV20-1	TRBJ1-6	.	many	TGCAGTGCTAGAACCGGCGGAAATTCACCCCTCCACTTT	CSARTGGNSPLHF
TRBV12-3/TRBV12-4	TRBJ1-2	TRBD1	many	TGTGCCAGCAGTTCCAGACAGGGGAGGGCCTATGGCTACACCTTC	CASSSRQGRAYGYTF
TRBV7-9	TRBJ2-5	.	many	TGTGCCAGCAGCTTAGCGGCGGGCCAAGAGACCCAGTACTTC	CASSLAAGQETQYF
TRBV28	TRBJ1-2	.	many	TGTGCCAGCACCTTGAGTACTGCGAGGGCCGGCGGCTACACCTTC	CASTLSTARAGGYTF
TRBV7-9	TRBJ1-6	.	many	TGTGCCAGCAGCTTATTCGCGGGGCTGAGTAATTCACCCCTCCACTTT	CASSLFAGLSNSPLHF
TRBV18	TRBJ1-1	.	many	TGTGCCAGCTCACAGGGACGGAACATGAACACTGAAGCTTTCTTT	CASSQGRNMNTEAFF
TRBV29-1	TRBJ2-1	.	many	TGCAGCGTTCCTGACCGCTTAGGGGCCTACAATGAGCAGTTCTTC	CSVPDRLGAYNEQFF
TRBV6-2/TRBV6-3	TRBJ2-1	TRBD2	.	TGTGCCAGCAGCCGTAGATACACTAGCCGGGAGGCCCCGAATGAGCAGTTCTTC	CASSRRYTSREAPNEQFF
TRBV6-2/TRBV6-3	TRBJ2-3	TRBD2	many	TGTGCCAGCAGCCGCCTAGCGGGAGAATCAGATACGCAGTATTTT	CASSRLAGESDTQYF
TRBV9	TRBJ2-2	.	many	TGTGCCAGCAGCGTGGGGGGGCGAGGGAACACCGGGGAGCTGTTTTTT	CASSVGGRGNTGELFF
TRBV6-1	TRBJ2-7	TRBD2	.	TGTGCCAGCAGTCCCCGCTCCGGGACTACAGCCTACGAGCAGTACTTC	CASSPRSGTTAYEQYF
TRBV9	TRBJ1-2	.	many	TGTGCCAGCAGCGTAACTACCTACGGGAACTATGGCTACACCTTC	CASSVTTYGNYGYTF
TRBV10-3	TRBJ1-5	.	few	TGTGTCATCAAAGGATCCAATCAGCCCAAGCATTTT	CVIKGSNQPKHF
TRBV19	TRBJ2-1	TRBD2	many	TGTGCCAGTAGGATGACTAGCGGGAGCTCCTACAATGAGCAGTTCTTC	CASRMTSGSSYNEQFF
TRBV20-1	TRBJ1-1	.	many	TGCAGTGCTAGAATGGGACCGCGAGGCCCTGAAGCTTTCTTT	CSARMGPRGPEAFF
TRBV29-1	TRBJ2-3	.	many	TGCATCCCTCTCATGGTAGCCCACACAGATACGCAGTATTTT	CIPLMVAHTDTQYF
TRBV29-1	TRBJ1-2	.	few	TGCAGCGTTGGTACAGGGAGTGGTGGCTACACCTTC	CSVGTGSGGYTF
TRBV5-1	TRBJ2-7	.	few	TGCGCCAGCAGCATCGCGGTGGGTCTTCCCCCCTACGAGCAGTACTTC	CASSIAVGLPPYEQYF